Sequencing of this T cell receptor (beta chain) was carried out in a study of spatial heterogeneity in lung cancer. General study results and limits: Tumors with more nonsynonymous mutations had more expanded intratumoral alpha and beta TCRs.

TCRdb fed the 5' RACE reads into MiXCR, producing one record per CDR3 protein. The table has about 3,800 distinct CDR3 sequences, about 33% seen once. Described time point: sample taken at primary tumor resection. A word on this clonotype: Its antigen is as yet unknown.

The TCR originated in a male donor with early-stage non-small cell lung cancer. Sequencing used lung tumor tissue, obtained at surgery.

DNA of the CDR3: TGTGCCAGCAGCCTCTACACTAGCGAAAGGAATGAGCAGTTCTTC. This gives the protein CASSLYTSERNEQFF. V usage is TRBV6-5 and J usage is TRBJ2-1; 7 bases align to TRBD2. The germline CDR1 and CDR2 sequences are MNHEY and SVGAGI. CDR3 length: 15 amino acids. The trim removed 6 bases at V and 7 bases at J, leaving 12 bases unmatched.